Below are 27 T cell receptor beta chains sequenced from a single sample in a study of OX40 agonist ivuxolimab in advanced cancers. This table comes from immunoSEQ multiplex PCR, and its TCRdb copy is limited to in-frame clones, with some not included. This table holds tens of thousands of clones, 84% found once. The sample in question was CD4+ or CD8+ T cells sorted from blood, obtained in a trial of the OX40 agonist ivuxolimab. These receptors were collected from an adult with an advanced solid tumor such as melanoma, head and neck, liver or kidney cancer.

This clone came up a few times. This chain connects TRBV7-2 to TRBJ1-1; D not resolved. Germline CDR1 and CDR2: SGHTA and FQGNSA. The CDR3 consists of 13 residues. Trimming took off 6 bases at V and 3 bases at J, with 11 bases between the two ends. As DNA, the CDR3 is TGTGCCAGCAGACCTAGAATAGACACTGAAGCTTTCTTT. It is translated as CASRPRIDTEAFF. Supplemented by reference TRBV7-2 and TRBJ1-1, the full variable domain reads GAGVSQSPSNKVTEKGKDVELRCDPISGHTALYWYRQSLGQGLEFLIYFQGNSAPDKSGLPSDRFSAERTGGSVSTLTIQRTQQEDSAVYLCASRPRIDTEAFFGQGTRLTVV.

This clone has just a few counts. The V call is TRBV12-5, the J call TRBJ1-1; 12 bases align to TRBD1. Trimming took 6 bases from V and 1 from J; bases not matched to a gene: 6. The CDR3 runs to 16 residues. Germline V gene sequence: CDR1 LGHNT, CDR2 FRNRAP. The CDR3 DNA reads TGTGCTAGTGGCAGGGACAGGGGGCCCCCGAACACTGAAGCTTTCTTT. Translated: CASGRDRGPPNTEAFF. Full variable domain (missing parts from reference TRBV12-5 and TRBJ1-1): DARVTQTPRHKVTEMGQEVTMRCQPILGHNTVFWYRQTMMQGLELLAYFRNRAPLDDSGMPKDRFSAEMPDATLATLKIQPSEPRDSAVYFCASGRDRGPPNTEAFFGQGTRLTVV.

The CDR3 bases are TGTGCCAGCAGCTTGGGAGGGACAGGGGTTCCCTACGAGCAGTACTTC. Translated, it gives CASSLGGTGVPYEQYF. The chain couples TRBV5-5 to TRBJ2-7, with 10 bases matching TRBD1. V dropped 0 bases and J dropped 2; count of bases not matched to a gene: 5. CDR1 and CDR2 (germline): SGHKS, YYEKEE (reference sequence). CDR3 size: 16 residues. Supplemented by reference TRBV5-5 and TRBJ2-7, the full variable domain reads DAGVTQSPTHLIKTRGQQVTLRCSPISGHKSVSWYQQVLGQGPQFIFQYYEKEERGRGNFPDRFSARQFPNYSSELNVNALLLGDSALYLCASSLGGTGVPYEQYFGPGTRLTVT.

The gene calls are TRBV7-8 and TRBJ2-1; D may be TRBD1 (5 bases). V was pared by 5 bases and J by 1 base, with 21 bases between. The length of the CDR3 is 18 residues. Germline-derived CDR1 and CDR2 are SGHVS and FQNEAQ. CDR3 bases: TGTGCCAGCAGCGCACGCGACGCCACAGGCGGATCCTACAATGAGCAGTTCTTC. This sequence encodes CASSARDATGGSYNEQFF. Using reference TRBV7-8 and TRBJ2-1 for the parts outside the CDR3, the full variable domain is GAGVSQSPRYKVAKRGQDVALRCDPISGHVSLFWYQQALGQGPEFLTYFQNEAQLDKSGLPSDRFFAERPEGSVSTLKIQRTQQEDSAVYLCASSARDATGGSYNEQFFGPGTRLTVL.

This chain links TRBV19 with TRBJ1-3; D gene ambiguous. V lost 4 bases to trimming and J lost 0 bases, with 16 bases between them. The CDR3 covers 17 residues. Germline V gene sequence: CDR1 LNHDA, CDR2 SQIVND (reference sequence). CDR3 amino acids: CASSTRTGWSSGNTIYF. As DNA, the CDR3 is TGTGCCAGTAGTACCCGGACGGGATGGTCCTCTGGAAACACCATATATTTT.

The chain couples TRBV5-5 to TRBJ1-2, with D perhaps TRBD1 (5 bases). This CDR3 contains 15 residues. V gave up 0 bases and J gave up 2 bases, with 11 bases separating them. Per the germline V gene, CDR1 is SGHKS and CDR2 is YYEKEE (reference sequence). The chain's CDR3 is CASSLEAQGNYGYTF. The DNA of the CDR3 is TGTGCCAGCAGCTTGGAGGCCCAGGGAAACTATGGCTACACCTTC.

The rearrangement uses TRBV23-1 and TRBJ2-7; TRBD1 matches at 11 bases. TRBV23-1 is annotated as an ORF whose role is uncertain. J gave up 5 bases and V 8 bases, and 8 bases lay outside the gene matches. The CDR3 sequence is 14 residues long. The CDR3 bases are TGCGCCAGCCAAAACCGGACAGGGGGCGACGAGCAGTACTTC. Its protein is CASQNRTGGDEQYF.

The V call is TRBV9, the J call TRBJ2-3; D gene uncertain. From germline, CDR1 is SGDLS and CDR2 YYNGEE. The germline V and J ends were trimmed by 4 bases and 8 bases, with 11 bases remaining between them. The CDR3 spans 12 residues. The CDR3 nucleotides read TGTGCCAGCAGCCTAAGCGACGGTACGCAGTATTTT. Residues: CASSLSDGTQYF. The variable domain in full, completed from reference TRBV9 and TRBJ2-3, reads DSGVTQTPKHLITATGQRVTLRCSPRSGDLSVYWYQQSLDQGLQFLIQYYNGEERAKGNILERFSAQQFPDLHSELNLSSLELGDSALYFCASSLSDGTQYFGPGTRLTVL.

CDR3 nucleotides: TGTGCCAGCAGCCCCCCCACAGGGGTCGGGGAGCTGTTTTTT. Protein sequence: CASSPPTGVGELFF. The rearrangement uses TRBV14 and TRBJ2-2, with 7 bases that match TRBD1. The length of the CDR3 is 14 residues. Germline CDR1 SGHDN, CDR2 FVKESK. V was pared by 4 bases and J by 7 bases, with 6 bases of the junction left unmatched.

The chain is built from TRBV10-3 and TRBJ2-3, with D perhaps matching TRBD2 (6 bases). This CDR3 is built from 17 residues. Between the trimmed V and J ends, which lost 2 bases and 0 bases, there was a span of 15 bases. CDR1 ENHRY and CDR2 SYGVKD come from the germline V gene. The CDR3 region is CAISEPRDWYSTDTQYF. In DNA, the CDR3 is TGTGCCATCAGTGAGCCCCGGGACTGGTATAGCACAGATACGCAGTATTTT.

This CDR3 reads CASGLVVAGLGVGELFF. The CDR3 DNA follows: TGTGCTAGTGGTTTGGTAGTGGCCGGACTGGGAGTAGGGGAGCTGTTTTTT. The rearrangement uses TRBV12-5 and TRBJ2-2; tentative D call: TRBD2 (5 bases). The CDR3 runs to 17 residues. Germline V gene data show CDR1 as LGHNT and CDR2 as FRNRAP. Trimming left V 0 bases short and J 8 bases short, with 19 bases between. The whole variable domain, remainder taken from reference TRBV12-5 and TRBJ2-2, is DARVTQTPRHKVTEMGQEVTMRCQPILGHNTVFWYRQTMMQGLELLAYFRNRAPLDDSGMPKDRFSAEMPDATLATLKIQPSEPRDSAVYFCASGLVVAGLGVGELFFGEGSRLTVL.

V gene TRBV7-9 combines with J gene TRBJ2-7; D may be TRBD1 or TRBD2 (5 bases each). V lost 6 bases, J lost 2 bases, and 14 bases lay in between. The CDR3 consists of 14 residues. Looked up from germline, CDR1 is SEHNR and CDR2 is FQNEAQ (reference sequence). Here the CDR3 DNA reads TGTGCCAGCAGTCGACCGGGACGGACCTACGAGCAGTACTTC. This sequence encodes CASSRPGRTYEQYF.

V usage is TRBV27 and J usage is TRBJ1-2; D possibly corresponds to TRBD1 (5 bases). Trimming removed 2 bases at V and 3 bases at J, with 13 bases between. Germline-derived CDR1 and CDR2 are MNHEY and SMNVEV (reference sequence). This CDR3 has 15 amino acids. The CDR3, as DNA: TGTGCCAGCAGTTTAGGTCGGGGGATTGACTATGGCTACACCTTC. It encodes CASSLGRGIDYGYTF.

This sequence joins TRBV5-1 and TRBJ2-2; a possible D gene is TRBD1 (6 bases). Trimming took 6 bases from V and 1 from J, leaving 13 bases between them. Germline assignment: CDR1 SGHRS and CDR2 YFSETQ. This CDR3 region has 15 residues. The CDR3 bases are TGCGCCAGCAAACGCCAGGGGATGAACACCGGGGAGCTGTTTTTT. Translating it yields CASKRQGMNTGELFF.

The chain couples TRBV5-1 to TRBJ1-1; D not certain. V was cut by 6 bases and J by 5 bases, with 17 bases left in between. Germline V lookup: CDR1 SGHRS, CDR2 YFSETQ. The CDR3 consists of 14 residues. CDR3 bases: TGCGCCAGCACGAGGGAGATTTTAAGTACTGAAGCTTTCTTT. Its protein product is CASTREILSTEAFF.

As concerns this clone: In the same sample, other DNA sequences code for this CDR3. The DNA for the CDR3 is TGTGCCGGGGGCGGGGGGGGCACAGATACGCAGTATTTT. This sequence encodes CAGGGGGTDTQYF. The chain has TRBV30 and TRBJ2-3; 9 bases map to TRBD2. Germline CDR1 is GTSNPN and CDR2 is SVGIG (reference sequence). Trimming removed 8 bases from V and 1 base from J; junction bases left unmatched: 4. This CDR3 comprises 13 residues.

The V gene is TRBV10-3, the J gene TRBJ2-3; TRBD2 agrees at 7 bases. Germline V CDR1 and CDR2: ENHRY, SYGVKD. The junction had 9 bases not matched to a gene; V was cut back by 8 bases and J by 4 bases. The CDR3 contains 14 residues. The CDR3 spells CAIGRGGSADTQYF. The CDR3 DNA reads TGTGCCATCGGGAGGGGCGGCTCCGCAGATACGCAGTATTTT.

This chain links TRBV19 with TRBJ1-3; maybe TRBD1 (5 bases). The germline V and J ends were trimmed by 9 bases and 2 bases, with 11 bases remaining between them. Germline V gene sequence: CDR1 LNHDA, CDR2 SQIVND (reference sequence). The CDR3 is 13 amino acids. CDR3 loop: CASQPGTGNTIYF. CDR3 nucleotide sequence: TGTGCCAGCCAACCAGGGACTGGAAACACCATATATTTT.

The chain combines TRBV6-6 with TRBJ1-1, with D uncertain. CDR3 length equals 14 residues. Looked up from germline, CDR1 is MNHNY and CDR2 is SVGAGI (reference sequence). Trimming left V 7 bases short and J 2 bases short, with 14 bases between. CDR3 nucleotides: TGTGCCAGCACCCAAAATCCCGTCAACACTGAAGCTTTCTTT. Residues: CASTQNPVNTEAFF.

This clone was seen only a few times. This chain's CDR3 is CASSVETGLNTEAFF. Here the CDR3 DNA reads TGTGCCAGCAGCGTAGAGACAGGGTTGAACACTGAAGCTTTCTTT. The J gene is TRBJ1-1, the V gene TRBV9; TRBD1 matches at 7 bases. The CDR3 sequence is 15 residues long. Trimming at V came to 0 bases and at J to 0 bases, leaving 2 bases not matched to a gene. Germline V CDR1 and CDR2: SGDLS, YYNGEE.

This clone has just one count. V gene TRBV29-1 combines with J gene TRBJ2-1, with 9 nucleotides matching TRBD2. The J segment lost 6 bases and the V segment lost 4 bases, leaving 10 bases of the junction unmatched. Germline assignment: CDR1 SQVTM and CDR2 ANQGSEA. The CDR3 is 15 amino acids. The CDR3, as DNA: TGCAGCGTTGGAGAGCCGGGACTAGCACGCAATGAGCAGTTCTTC. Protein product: CSVGEPGLARNEQFF.

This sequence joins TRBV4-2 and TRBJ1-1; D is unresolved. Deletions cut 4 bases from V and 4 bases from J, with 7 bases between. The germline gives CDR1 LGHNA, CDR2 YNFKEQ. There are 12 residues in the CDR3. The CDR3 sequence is CASSPQGTEAFF. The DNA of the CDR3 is TGTGCCAGCAGCCCTCAAGGCACTGAAGCTTTCTTT.

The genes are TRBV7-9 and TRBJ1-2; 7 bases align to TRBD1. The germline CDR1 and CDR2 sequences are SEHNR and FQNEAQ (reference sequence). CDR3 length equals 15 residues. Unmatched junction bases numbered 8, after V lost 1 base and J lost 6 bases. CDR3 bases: TGTGCCAGCAGCTTAGGTCTATCGACAGGGAATGGCTACACCTTC. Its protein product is CASSLGLSTGNGYTF.

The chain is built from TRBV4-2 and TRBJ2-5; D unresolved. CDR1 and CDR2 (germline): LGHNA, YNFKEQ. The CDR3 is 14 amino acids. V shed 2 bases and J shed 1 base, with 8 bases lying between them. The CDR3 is CASSQPTLQETQYF. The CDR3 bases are TGTGCCAGCAGCCAACCGACGCTCCAAGAGACCCAGTACTTC.

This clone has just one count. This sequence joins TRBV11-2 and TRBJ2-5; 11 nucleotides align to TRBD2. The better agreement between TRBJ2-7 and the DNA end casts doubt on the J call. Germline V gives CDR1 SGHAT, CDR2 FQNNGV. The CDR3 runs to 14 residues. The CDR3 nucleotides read TGTGCCAGCAGCTCTAGCGGGGGGCCTTACGAGCAGTACTTC. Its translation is CASSSSGGPYEQYF.

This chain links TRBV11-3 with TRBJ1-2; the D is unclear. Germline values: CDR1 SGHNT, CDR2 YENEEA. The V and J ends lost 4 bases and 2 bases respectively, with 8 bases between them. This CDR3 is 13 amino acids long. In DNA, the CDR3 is TGTGCCAGCAGCTCCCGTGCGAACTATGGCTACACCTTC. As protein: CASSSRANYGYTF.

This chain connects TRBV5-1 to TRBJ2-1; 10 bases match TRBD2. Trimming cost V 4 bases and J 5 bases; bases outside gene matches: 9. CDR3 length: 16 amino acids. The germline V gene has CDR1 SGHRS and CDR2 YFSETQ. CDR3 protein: CASSPHFSGGNNEQFF. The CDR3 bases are TGCGCCAGCAGCCCTCACTTTAGCGGGGGGAACAATGAGCAGTTCTTC.